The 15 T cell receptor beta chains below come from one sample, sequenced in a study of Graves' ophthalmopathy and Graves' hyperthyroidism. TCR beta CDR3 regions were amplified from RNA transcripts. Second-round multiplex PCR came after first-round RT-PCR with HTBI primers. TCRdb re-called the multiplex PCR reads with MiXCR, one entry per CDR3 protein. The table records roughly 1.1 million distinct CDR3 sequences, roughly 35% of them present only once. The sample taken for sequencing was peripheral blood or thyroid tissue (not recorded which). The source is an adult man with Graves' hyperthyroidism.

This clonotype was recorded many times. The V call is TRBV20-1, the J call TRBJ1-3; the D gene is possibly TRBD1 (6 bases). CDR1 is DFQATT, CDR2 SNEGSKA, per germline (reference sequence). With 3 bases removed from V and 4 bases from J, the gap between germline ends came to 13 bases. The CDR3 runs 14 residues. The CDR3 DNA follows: TGCAGTGCTAGTCTCCAGGGGCACGGAAACACCATATATTTT. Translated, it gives CSASLQGHGNTIYF.

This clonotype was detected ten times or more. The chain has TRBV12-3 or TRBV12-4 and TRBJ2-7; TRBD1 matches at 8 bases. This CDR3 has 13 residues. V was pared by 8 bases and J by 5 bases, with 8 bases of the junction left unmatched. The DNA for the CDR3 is TGTGCCAGCGGCTGGACAGGGTTAGACGAGCAGTACTTC. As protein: CASGWTGLDEQYF.

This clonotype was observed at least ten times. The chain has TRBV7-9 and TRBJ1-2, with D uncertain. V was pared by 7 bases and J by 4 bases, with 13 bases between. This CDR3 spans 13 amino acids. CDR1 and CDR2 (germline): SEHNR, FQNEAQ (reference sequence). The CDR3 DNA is TGTGCCAGCACCCCGTCGTTGGTCTATGGCTACACCTTC. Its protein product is CASTPSLVYGYTF.

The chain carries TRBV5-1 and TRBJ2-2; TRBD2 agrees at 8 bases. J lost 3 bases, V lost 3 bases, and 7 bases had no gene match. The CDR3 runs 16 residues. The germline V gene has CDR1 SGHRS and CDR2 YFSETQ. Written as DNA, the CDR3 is TGCGCCAGCAGCTCGGCCGGGACTAGTGACACCGGGGAGCTGTTTTTT. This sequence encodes CASSSAGTSDTGELFF.

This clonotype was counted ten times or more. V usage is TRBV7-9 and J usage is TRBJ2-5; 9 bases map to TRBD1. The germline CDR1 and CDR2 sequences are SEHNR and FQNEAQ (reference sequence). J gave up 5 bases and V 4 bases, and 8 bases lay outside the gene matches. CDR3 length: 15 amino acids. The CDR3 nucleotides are TGTGCCAGCAGCTCCGGGACAGGGTTGCCGGAGACCCAGTACTTC. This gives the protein CASSSGTGLPETQYF. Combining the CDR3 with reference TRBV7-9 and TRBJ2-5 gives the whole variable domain DTGVSQNPRHKITKRGQNVTFRCDPISEHNRLYWYRQTLGQGPEFLTYFQNEAQLEKSRLLSDRFSAERPKGSFSTLEIQRTEQGDSAMYLCASSSGTGLPETQYFGPGTRLLVL.

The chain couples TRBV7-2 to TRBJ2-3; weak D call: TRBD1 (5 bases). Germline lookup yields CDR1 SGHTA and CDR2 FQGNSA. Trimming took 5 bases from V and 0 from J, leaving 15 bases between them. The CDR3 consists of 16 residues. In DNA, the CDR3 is TGTGCCAGCAGCCCACGATGGGGCGGAAGCACAGATACGCAGTATTTT. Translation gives CASSPRWGGSTDTQYF.

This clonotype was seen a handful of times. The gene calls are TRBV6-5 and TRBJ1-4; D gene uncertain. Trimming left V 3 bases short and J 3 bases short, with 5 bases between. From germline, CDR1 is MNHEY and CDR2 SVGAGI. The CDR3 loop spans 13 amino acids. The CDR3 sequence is CASSYHSNEKLFF. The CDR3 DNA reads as TGTGCCAGCAGTTATCACTCTAATGAAAAACTGTTTTTT.

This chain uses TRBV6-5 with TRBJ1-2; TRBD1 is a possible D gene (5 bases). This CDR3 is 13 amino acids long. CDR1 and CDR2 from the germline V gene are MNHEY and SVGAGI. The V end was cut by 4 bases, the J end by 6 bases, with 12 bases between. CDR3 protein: CASSFLGGDGYTF. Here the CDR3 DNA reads TGTGCCAGCAGTTTTCTGGGGGGTGATGGCTACACCTTC.

This CDR3 is CSAADGSGRGGNEQFF. DNA of the CDR3: TGCAGTGCTGCAGACGGGAGCGGGAGAGGAGGGAATGAGCAGTTCTTC. The chain carries TRBV20-1 and TRBJ2-1, with 8 bases that match TRBD2. The length of the CDR3 is 16 residues. Germline CDR1 reads DFQATT; CDR2 reads SNEGSKA (reference sequence). The ends lost 5 bases at V and 7 bases at J; junction bases unmatched: 16.

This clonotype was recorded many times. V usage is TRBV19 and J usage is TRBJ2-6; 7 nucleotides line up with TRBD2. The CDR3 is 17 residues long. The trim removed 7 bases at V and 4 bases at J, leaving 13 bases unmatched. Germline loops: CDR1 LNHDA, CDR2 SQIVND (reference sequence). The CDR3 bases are TGTGCCAGTACAAAGGTGGGAGGGCCGTCGGGGGCCAACGTCCTGACTTTC. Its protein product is CASTKVGGPSGANVLTF.

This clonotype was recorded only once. The CDR3 sequence: CASSKEGFTGETQYF. In DNA, the CDR3 is TGTGCCAGTAGCAAGGAGGGATTCACCGGGGAGACCCAGTACTTC. This sequence joins TRBV19 and TRBJ2-5; possibly TRBD2 for D (6 bases). The CDR3 covers 15 residues. CDR1 is LNHDA and CDR2 is SQIVND in the germline V gene (reference sequence). V gave up 6 bases and J gave up 5 bases, with 19 bases separating them.

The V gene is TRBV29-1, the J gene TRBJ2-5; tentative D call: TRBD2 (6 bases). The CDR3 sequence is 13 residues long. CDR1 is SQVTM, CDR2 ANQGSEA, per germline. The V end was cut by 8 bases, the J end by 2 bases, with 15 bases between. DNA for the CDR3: TGCAGCAGTTTAAACGGGGGACAAGAGACCCAGTACTTC. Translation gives CSSLNGGQETQYF.

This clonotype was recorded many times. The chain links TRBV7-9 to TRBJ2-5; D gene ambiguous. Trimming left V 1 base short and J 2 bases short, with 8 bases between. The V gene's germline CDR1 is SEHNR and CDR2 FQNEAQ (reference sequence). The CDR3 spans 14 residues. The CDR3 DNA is TGTGCCAGCAGCTTAGACAGCAGTCAAGAGACCCAGTACTTC. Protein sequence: CASSLDSSQETQYF.

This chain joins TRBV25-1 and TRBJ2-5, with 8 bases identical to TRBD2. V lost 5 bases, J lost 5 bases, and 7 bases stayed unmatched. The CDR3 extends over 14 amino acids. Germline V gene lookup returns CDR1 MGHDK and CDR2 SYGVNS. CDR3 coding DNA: TGTGCCAGCAGTCGTGACGGGGGGGGTGAGACCCAGTACTTC. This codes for CASSRDGGGETQYF.

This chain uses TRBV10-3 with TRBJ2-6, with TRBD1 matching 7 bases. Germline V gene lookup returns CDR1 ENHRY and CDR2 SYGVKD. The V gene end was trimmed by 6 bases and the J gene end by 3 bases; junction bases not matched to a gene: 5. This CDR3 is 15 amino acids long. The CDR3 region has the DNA TGTGCCATCAGGGGGACAGTCGGTGGGGCCAACGTCCTGACTTTC. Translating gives CAIRGTVGGANVLTF.